This is a list of T cell receptor beta chains from one sample in a study of T cells in Graves' hyperthyroidism and ophthalmopathy. TCRdb ran MiXCR on the multiplex PCR reads and lists one entry per CDR3 protein. The sample records some 650,000 distinct CDR3 sequences, more than 15% being singletons. The specimen was blood. Receptors originate from a middle-aged woman with Graves' ophthalmopathy. Both conserved end residues are part of each CDR3. D genes are given only for firm matches. The size field is filled for only some rows; it gives once, few, many or a size class.

CDR3aa: CASSFGGVGGSNQPQHF; CDR3nt: TGCGCCAGCAGCTTCGGTGGTGTGGGGGGGAGCAATCAGCCCCAGCATTTT; v_gene: TRBV5-1; d_gene: .; abundance: .; j_gene: TRBJ1-5
CDR3aa: CASSSRQASNQPQHF; CDR3nt: TGTGCCAGCAGCTCGCGACAGGCTAGCAATCAGCCCCAGCATTTT; v_gene: TRBV28; d_gene: .; abundance: many; j_gene: TRBJ1-5
CDR3aa: CASSYSTGPPGTDTQYF; CDR3nt: TGTGCCAGCAGTTACTCTACAGGACCTCCTGGCACAGATACGCAGTATTTT; v_gene: TRBV6-6; d_gene: .; abundance: many; j_gene: TRBJ2-3
CDR3aa: CASSQYHTPGQGNGNQPQHF; CDR3nt: TGTGCCAGCAGTCAATACCACACCCCGGGACAGGGAAATGGCAATCAGCCCCAGCATTTT; v_gene: TRBV2; d_gene: TRBD1; abundance: many; j_gene: TRBJ1-5
CDR3aa: CASSPLAQSSYEQYF; CDR3nt: TGTGCCAGCAGCCCTCTTGCCCAGAGCTCCTACGAGCAGTACTTC; v_gene: TRBV6-1; d_gene: .; abundance: many; j_gene: TRBJ2-7
CDR3aa: CASSQGPKNIQYF; CDR3nt: TGTGCCAGCAGCCAAGGTCCCAAAAACATTCAGTACTTC; v_gene: TRBV3-1; d_gene: .; abundance: many; j_gene: TRBJ2-4
CDR3aa: CASSQDARQGASEQHF; CDR3nt: TGTGCCAGCAGCCAAGATGCGAGACAGGGTGCTTCCGAGCAGCACTTC; v_gene: TRBV3-1; d_gene: TRBD1; abundance: .; j_gene: TRBJ2-7
CDR3aa: CASSWMGLAYTGELFF; CDR3nt: TGTGCCAGCAGCTGGATGGGCCTAGCTTATACCGGGGAGCTGTTTTTT; v_gene: TRBV7-8; d_gene: .; abundance: many; j_gene: TRBJ2-2
CDR3aa: CASSLDVGRIEAFF; CDR3nt: TGCGCCAGCAGCTTGGACGTTGGACGAATTGAAGCTTTCTTT; v_gene: TRBV5-1; d_gene: .; abundance: many; j_gene: TRBJ1-1
CDR3aa: CASSQGQPGGTEAFF; CDR3nt: TGTGCCAGCAGCCAAGGACAGCCAGGGGGCACTGAAGCTTTCTTT; v_gene: TRBV7-8; d_gene: TRBD1; abundance: many; j_gene: TRBJ1-1